The sequence of this T cell receptor beta chain was determined in a study of blood T cell repertoires in COVID-19. Study-wide context: Samples representing acute and convalescent COVID-19 were sourced from the United States, Italy and Spain. T cells, B-cell-depleted T cells, or PBMCs supplied cDNA or gDNA.

In the authors' methods: Using reference gene primer amplification, nucleated cell counts were estimated. Clones were sequenced by immunoSEQ multiplex PCR, and TCRdb holds only the in-frame ones, with some missing. D and trimming were read from the DNA, whereas the V and J calls and clone size are those reported in that table. The sample holds fewer than 150,000 clones, around 81% seen once. This CDR3 comprises 13 residues. The germline gives CDR1 KGHDR, CDR2 SFDVKD. Trimming removed 5 bases at V and 6 bases at J, with 9 bases between. Sequencing input: peripheral blood. The TCR comes from a human donor in a cohort sampled during active COVID-19. V usage is TRBV24-1 and J usage is TRBJ2-2; perhaps TRBD2 as D (5 bases). The CDR3 DNA sequence: TGTGCCACCAGTGTCGGAGGAGCCGGGGAGCTGTTTTTT. The encoded protein is CATSVGGAGELFF.